The TCR beta chain under discussion was sequenced for a study of OX40 agonist ivuxolimab in advanced cancers. Assay: immunoSEQ multiplex PCR; the TCRdb copy retains only in-frame clones and omits some. The table includes roughly 34,000 clones, approximately 79% detected once. V dropped 3 bases and J dropped 4 bases, with 9 bases sitting between them. This CDR3 is 13 amino acids long. The germline V gene encodes CDR1 MDHEN and CDR2 SYDVKM. The sample here was CD4+ or CD8+ T cells sorted from blood, taken in a trial of the OX40 agonist ivuxolimab. The sequence came from an adult with an advanced solid tumor such as melanoma, head and neck, liver or kidney cancer. The chain uses TRBV28 and TRBJ1-2; no reliable D call. CDR3 protein: CASSFIASYGYTF. CDR3 sequence (DNA): TGTGCCAGCAGTTTTATCGCCTCCTATGGCTACACCTTC.